This T cell receptor (beta chain) is from a study of T cells in Graves' hyperthyroidism and ophthalmopathy. Study-wide results and limits: Ophthalmopathy was model-predicted a median around seven months pre-onset. Among clonotypes expanded in thyroid above 0.001, most were also found in blood.

The CDR3 regions of TCR beta were amplified from RNA transcripts. TCR CDR3 underwent first-round RT-PCR with the HTBI primer set. Using its own MiXCR run on the multiplex PCR reads, TCRdb lists one record per CDR3 protein. The sample records about 660,000 distinct CDR3 sequences, roughly 46% being singletons. This clonotype was observed at least ten times. No antigen is known for it. Uncontrolled infection, other autoimmune disease, pregnancy or lactation disqualified patients from enrolment. Used for diagnoses were clinical symptoms, serum thyroxine and TRAb, thyroid ultrasound and orbital computed tomography. The trim removed 3 bases at V and 10 bases at J, leaving 6 bases unmatched. This CDR3 region has 13 residues. Germline CDR1 is SGHTA and CDR2 is FQGNSA.

The specimen was peripheral blood or thyroid tissue (not recorded which). The TCR was taken from an adult man with Graves' disease, either hyperthyroidism or ophthalmopathy (not recorded which). V is TRBV7-2 and J is TRBJ1-2; 9 bases agree with TRBD1. The chain's CDR3 is CASSLGQGRDYTF. For the CDR3, the DNA is TGTGCCAGCAGCTTGGGACAGGGCAGGGACTACACCTTC.